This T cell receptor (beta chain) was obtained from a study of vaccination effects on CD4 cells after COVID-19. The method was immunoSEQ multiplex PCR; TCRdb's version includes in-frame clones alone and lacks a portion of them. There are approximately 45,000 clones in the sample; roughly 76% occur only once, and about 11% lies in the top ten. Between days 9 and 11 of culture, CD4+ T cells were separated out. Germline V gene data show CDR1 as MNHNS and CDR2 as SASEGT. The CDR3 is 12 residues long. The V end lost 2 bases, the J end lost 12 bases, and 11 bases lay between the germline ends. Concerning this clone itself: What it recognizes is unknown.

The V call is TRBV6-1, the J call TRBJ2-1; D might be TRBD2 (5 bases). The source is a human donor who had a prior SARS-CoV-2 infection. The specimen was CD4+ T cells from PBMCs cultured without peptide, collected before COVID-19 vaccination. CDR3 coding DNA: TGTGCCAGCAGTGAACCCCGGACTGGGCAGTTCTTC. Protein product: CASSEPRTGQFF.